Sequencing of this T cell receptor beta chain was carried out in a study of blood T cell repertoires in COVID-19. Study in general: The United States, Italy and Spain provided the acute and convalescent COVID-19 samples. Nucleic acid was either cDNA or gDNA, and it came from T cells, B-cell-depleted T cells, or PBMCs.

V lost 3 bases to trimming and J lost 7 bases; unmatched junction nucleotides: 12. CDR1 KGHDR and CDR2 SFDVKD come from the germline V gene. The CDR3 contains 18 residues. In the original processing: The authors estimated nucleated cell counts from reference gene primer amplification. Sequencing was performed with immunoSEQ multiplex PCR; in TCRdb, only in-frame clones are kept and a portion is missing. V and J calls plus clone size are reproduced from that table; the DNA served to infer D and trimming. The sample has about 210,000 clones, roughly four fifths seen once. Input material: peripheral blood. The sequence was collected from a middle-aged woman with acute or convalescent COVID-19. The genes are TRBV24-1 and TRBJ2-1; TRBD2 agrees at 12 bases. The CDR3 loop reads CATSDRRLAGEGRNEQFF. The DNA of the CDR3 is TGTGCCACCAGTGATCGCAGACTAGCGGGAGAAGGAAGGAATGAGCAGTTCTTC.